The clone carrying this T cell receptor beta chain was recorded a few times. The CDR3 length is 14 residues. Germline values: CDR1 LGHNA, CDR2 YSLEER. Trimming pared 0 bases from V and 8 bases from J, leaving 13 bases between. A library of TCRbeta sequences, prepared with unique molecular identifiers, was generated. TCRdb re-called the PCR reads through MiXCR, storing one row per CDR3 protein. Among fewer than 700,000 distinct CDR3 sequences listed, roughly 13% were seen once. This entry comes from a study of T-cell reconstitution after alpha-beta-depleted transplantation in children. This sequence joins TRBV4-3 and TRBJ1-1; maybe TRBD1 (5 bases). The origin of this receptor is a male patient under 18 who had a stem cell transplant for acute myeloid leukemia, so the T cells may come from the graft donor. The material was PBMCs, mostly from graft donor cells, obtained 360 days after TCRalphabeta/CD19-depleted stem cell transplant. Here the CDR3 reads CASSQEDLGDEAFF. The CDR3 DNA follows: TGCGCCAGCAGCCAAGAGGACTTGGGGGACGAAGCTTTCTTT.